Below are 2 T cell receptor beta chains sequenced from a single sample in a study of blood T cell repertoires in COVID-19. The assay was immunoSEQ multiplex PCR, and TCRdb's table has in-frame clones only and misses some. The sample lists about 66,000 clones, roughly 88% occurring once. The sample comprised peripheral blood. The receptors derive from a woman in her seventies with acute or convalescent COVID-19.

The chain links TRBV3-1 (or the pseudogene TRBV3-2) to TRBJ1-3; D possibly corresponds to TRBD1 (5 bases). Germline CDR1 reads LGHDT; CDR2 reads YNNKEL (reference sequence). The CDR3 has 16 residues. V was shortened by 4 bases and J by 4 bases, with 17 bases between the two germline ends. CDR3 sequence reads: CASSLDGGAKGNTIYF. Here the CDR3 DNA reads TGTGCCAGCAGCCTAGACGGAGGGGCGAAAGGAAACACCATATATTTT.

The chain links TRBV5-1 to TRBJ2-1, with 9 positions matching TRBD2. The junction had 4 bases not matched to a gene; V was cut back by 2 bases and J by 4 bases. Germline V lookup: CDR1 SGHRS, CDR2 YFSETQ. This CDR3 is 15 amino acids long. The CDR3 sequence is CASSLASGIYNEQFF. The CDR3 nucleotides are TGCGCCAGCAGCTTAGCTAGCGGGATTTACAATGAGCAGTTCTTC. The full variable domain, rest sourced from reference TRBV5-1 and TRBJ2-1, is KAGVTQTPRYLIKTRGQQVTLSCSPISGHRSVSWYQQTPGQGLQFLFEYFSETQRNKGNFPGRFSGRQFSNSRSEMNVSTLELGDSALYLCASSLASGIYNEQFFGPGTRLTVL.